This TCR beta chain derives from a study of blood T cell repertoires in COVID-19. Background on the study: T cells, B-cell-depleted T cells, or PBMCs supplied cDNA or gDNA.

CDR1 is LNHNV and CDR2 is YYDKDF in the germline V gene (reference sequence). The CDR3 is 14 amino acids. V lost 8 bases to trimming and J lost 6 bases; unmatched junction nucleotides: 11. Here immunoSEQ multiplex PCR was the method, and the copy in TCRdb shows in-frame clones only, minus some. The sample comprises a few hundred thousand clones, roughly 84% of which are singletons, and 1% rests with the top ten. The chain carries TRBV15 and TRBJ2-7, with 9 bases aligning to TRBD2. Sequencing input: peripheral blood. The origin of this receptor is a man between 45 and 60 years old with active or convalescent COVID-19. The CDR3 coding sequence is TGTGCCACCCAGGAGCGAGCGGGAGGTACCGAGCAGTACTTC. Translating gives CATQERAGGTEQYF.